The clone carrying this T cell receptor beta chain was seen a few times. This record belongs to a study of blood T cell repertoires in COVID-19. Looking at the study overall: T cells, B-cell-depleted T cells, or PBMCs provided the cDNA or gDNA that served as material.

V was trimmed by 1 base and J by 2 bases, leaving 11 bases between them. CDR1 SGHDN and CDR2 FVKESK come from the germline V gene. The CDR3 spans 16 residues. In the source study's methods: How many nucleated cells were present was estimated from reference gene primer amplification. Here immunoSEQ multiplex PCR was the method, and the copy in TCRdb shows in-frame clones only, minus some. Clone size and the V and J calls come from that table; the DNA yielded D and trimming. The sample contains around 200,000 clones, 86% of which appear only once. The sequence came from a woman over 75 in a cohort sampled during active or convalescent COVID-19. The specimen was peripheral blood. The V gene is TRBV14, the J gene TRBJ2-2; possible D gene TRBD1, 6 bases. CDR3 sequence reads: CASSQVRGRNTGELFF. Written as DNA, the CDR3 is TGTGCCAGCAGCCAAGTCAGGGGACGAAACACCGGGGAGCTGTTTTTT.